These 22 T cell receptor beta chains came from one sample sequenced in a study of CD8 T cell repertoires and HIV-1 epitope variants. Profiled with immunoSEQ multiplex PCR; TCRdb holds only in-frame clones, not every one. The sample yields some 5,000 clones, 66% seen once. Their antigen targets remain unknown. The specimen sequenced was cultured CD8+ T cells derived from PBMCs. These receptors were obtained from a male donor with HIV.

The rearrangement uses TRBV5-1 and TRBJ2-4, with 13 bases lining up with TRBD2. Unmatched junction bases numbered 7, after V lost 4 bases and J lost 0 bases. The CDR3 runs 18 residues. Germline V gene lookup returns CDR1 SGHRS and CDR2 YFSETQ. CDR3: CASSPGLAGVSAKNIQYF. Here the CDR3 DNA reads TGCGCCAGCAGCCCCGGACTAGCGGGAGTCTCAGCCAAAAACATTCAGTACTTC.

J is TRBJ2-1 and V is TRBV29-1; perhaps D is TRBD1 or TRBD2 (5 bases each). Germline V gene lookup returns CDR1 SQVTM and CDR2 ANQGSEA. The CDR3 length is 14 residues. Trimming removed 3 bases from V and 0 bases from J, with 9 bases in between. CDR3 sequence reads: CSVDPGSSYNEQFF. In DNA form, the CDR3 reads TGCAGCGTTGATCCAGGGAGCTCCTACAATGAGCAGTTCTTC.

This clone appeared once. This chain joins TRBV19 and TRBJ2-1, with 7 bases fitting TRBD1. The length of the CDR3 is 15 residues. The germline V gene has CDR1 LNHDA and CDR2 SQIVND (reference sequence). J gave up 0 bases and V 5 bases, and 4 bases lay outside the gene matches. Here the CDR3 reads CASSLTGSSYNEQFF. The CDR3, as DNA: TGTGCCAGTAGTTTGACAGGGAGCTCCTACAATGAGCAGTTCTTC.

The sample holds a few counts of this clone. The rearrangement joins TRBV5-6 to TRBJ1-2; no firm D call. CDR3 size: 16 residues. Germline V gene lookup returns CDR1 SGHDT and CDR2 YYEEEE. Trimming removed 1 base from V and 1 base from J, with 14 bases in between. The CDR3 region has the DNA TGTGCCAGCAGCTTGTACCCCCAGGATATTAACTATGGCTACACCTTC. This gives the protein CASSLYPQDINYGYTF.

CDR3 sequence reads: CASSLWEGTGNHNEQFF. CDR3 DNA sequence: TGTGCCAGCAGTTTATGGGAGGGGACAGGGAATCACAATGAGCAGTTCTTC. This chain links TRBV28 with TRBJ2-1, with 9 bases fitting TRBD1. Germline CDR1 reads MDHEN; CDR2 reads SYDVKM. CDR3 length equals 17 residues. Unmatched junction bases numbered 8, after V lost 0 bases and J lost 5 bases.

V and J are TRBV9 and TRBJ1-5; D is ambiguous. Germline V lookup: CDR1 SGDLS, CDR2 YYNGEE. The CDR3 sequence is 14 residues long. V lost 4 bases to trimming and J lost 0 bases, with 8 bases between them. CDR3 coding DNA: TGTGCCAGCAGCCATGACACTAGCAATCAGCCCCAGCATTTT. Translation: CASSHDTSNQPQHF.

This clone was found a few times. The chain couples TRBV14 to TRBJ1-5; the D is unclear. Germline loops: CDR1 SGHDN, CDR2 FVKESK. The CDR3 is 14 residues long. V was cut by 6 bases and J by 2 bases, with 11 bases left in between. The CDR3 nucleotides read TGTGCCAGCAGTCCCTACACGGGCAATCAGCCCCAGCATTTT. As protein: CASSPYTGNQPQHF.

The V call is TRBV7-9, the J call TRBJ1-2, with D possibly being TRBD1 (6 bases). This CDR3 has 14 residues. Germline V lookup: CDR1 SEHNR, CDR2 FQNEAQ (reference sequence). The ends were cut back, 3 bases at V and 3 bases at J, with 11 bases in the middle. CDR3 protein: CASSFSDSYYGYTF. The CDR3 DNA sequence: TGTGCCAGCAGCTTCTCGGACAGTTACTATGGCTACACCTTC.

This clone appeared a few times. This rearrangement joins TRBV2 to TRBJ2-7; D uncertain. This CDR3 has 14 residues. Trimming stripped 6 bases from V and 5 bases from J, with 17 bases between. Germline V gene lookup returns CDR1 SNHLY and CDR2 FYNNEI. The CDR3 sequence is CASSRSGGTDEQYF. CDR3 nucleotide sequence: TGTGCCAGCAGCCGCTCGGGTGGTACGGACGAGCAGTACTTC.

This chain uses TRBV27 with TRBJ2-2, with 9 bases aligning to TRBD2. Trimming took 0 bases from V and 2 from J; bases not matched to a gene: 4. The CDR3 sequence is 17 residues long. CDR1 is MNHEY and CDR2 is SMNVEV in the germline V gene (reference sequence). The CDR3 sequence is CASSLSWLAGNTGELFF. DNA for the CDR3: TGTGCCAGCAGTTTATCGTGGCTAGCGGGAAACACCGGGGAGCTGTTTTTT.

This rearrangement joins TRBV7-8 to TRBJ2-1, with a weak D call TRBD1 (6 bases). This CDR3 spans 15 amino acids. Trimming cost V 2 bases and J 8 bases, with 16 bases left between them. Germline CDR1 and CDR2: SGHVS and FQNEAQ. The CDR3: CASSLTQGPSDEQFF. CDR3 nucleotides: TGTGCCAGCAGCTTAACACAGGGCCCCTCGGATGAGCAGTTCTTC.

The chain recombines TRBV27 with TRBJ2-7, with D maybe TRBD2 (6 bases). Germline CDR1 MNHEY, CDR2 SMNVEV (reference sequence). Trimming left V 9 bases short and J 3 bases short, with 12 bases between. The CDR3 is made up of 12 amino acids. Here the CDR3 reads CASRGNSYEQYF. In DNA form, the CDR3 reads TGTGCCAGTCGCGGGAACAGCTACGAGCAGTACTTC.

This clone counts as large. The J gene is TRBJ1-1, the V gene TRBV7-9; possibly TRBD1 for D (6 bases). V was cut by 5 bases and J by 5 bases, with 24 bases left in between. This CDR3 spans 17 amino acids. Germline lookup yields CDR1 SEHNR and CDR2 FQNEAQ (reference sequence). The CDR3 here is CASSPRGMGASRTEAFF. Here the CDR3 DNA reads TGTGCCAGCAGCCCCCGGGGGATGGGGGCATCGAGAACTGAAGCTTTCTTT. Full variable domain (rest looked up from reference TRBV7-9 and TRBJ1-1): DTGVSQNPRHKITKRGQNVTFRCDPISEHNRLYWYRQTLGQGPEFLTYFQNEAQLEKSRLLSDRFSAERPKGSFSTLEIQRTEQGDSAMYLCASSPRGMGASRTEAFFGQGTRLTVV.

J is TRBJ2-7 and V is TRBV28, with TRBD1 matching 7 bases. The CDR3 is 13 amino acids. V lost 6 bases and J lost 1; bases outside the gene matches: 3. Germline V CDR1 and CDR2: MDHEN, SYDVKM. CDR3 in amino acids: CASRLDRSYEQYF. The CDR3 DNA sequence: TGTGCCAGCAGGCTGGACAGGTCCTACGAGCAGTACTTC.

J is TRBJ2-7 and V is TRBV21-1; the table names TRBD2, a call not compared with the DNA. TRBV21-1 is recorded as a pseudogene. The CDR3 has 16 residues. The CDR3 spells CASSKEAGLRTYEQYF. CDR3 coding DNA: TGTGCCAGCAGCAAAGAAGCGGGCCTGAGAACCTACGAGCAGTACTTC.

The V gene is TRBV5-1, the J gene TRBJ2-7; 10 bases align to TRBD2. J lost 0 bases, V lost 4 bases, and 7 bases had no gene match. This CDR3 contains 16 residues. CDR1 and CDR2 from the germline V gene are SGHRS and YFSETQ. DNA for the CDR3: TGCGCCAGCAGCGGCACTAGCGGGGCAAGCTCCTACGAGCAGTACTTC. Protein product: CASSGTSGASSYEQYF.

V is TRBV18 and J is TRBJ2-3; no clear D gene. The length of the CDR3 is 14 residues. Trimming removed 3 bases at V and 4 bases at J, with 11 bases between. Germline loops: CDR1 KGHSH, CDR2 LQKENI. The CDR3 region is CASSPGPEADTQYF. The CDR3 coding sequence is TGTGCCAGCTCACCGGGCCCCGAGGCAGATACGCAGTATTTT.

This clone was observed once. V usage is TRBV27 and J usage is TRBJ1-5; D gene ambiguous. The V end was cut by 6 bases, the J end by 2 bases, with 17 bases between. CDR3 length: 16 residues. CDR1 MNHEY and CDR2 SMNVEV come from the germline V gene (reference sequence). CDR3 region: CASSQGRWMGNQPQHF. In DNA form, the CDR3 reads TGTGCCAGCAGCCAAGGACGGTGGATGGGCAATCAGCCCCAGCATTTT.

The V call is TRBV5-1, the J call TRBJ2-1, with D perhaps assigned TRBD1 or TRBD2 (5 bases each). Deletions cut 0 bases from V and 7 bases from J, with 11 bases between. CDR1 SGHRS and CDR2 YFSETQ come from the germline V gene. The CDR3 sequence is 14 residues long. CDR3 amino acids: CASSLGAGTNEQFF. DNA of the CDR3: TGCGCCAGCAGCTTGGGGGCAGGGACGAATGAGCAGTTCTTC.

This clone was seen just once. The rearrangement joins TRBV18 to TRBJ1-1; no definite D call. The CDR3 consists of 14 residues. The ends were cut back, 2 bases at V and 2 bases at J, with 9 bases in the middle. The germline V gene encodes CDR1 KGHSH and CDR2 LQKENI. The CDR3 sequence is CASSPFPDNTEAFF. CDR3 nucleotides: TGTGCCAGCTCACCATTTCCAGATAACACTGAAGCTTTCTTT.

The rearrangement uses TRBV10-3 and TRBJ2-2; TRBD1 aligns across 10 bases. The V gene end was trimmed by 10 bases and the J gene end by 3 bases; junction bases not matched to a gene: 17. Per the germline V gene, CDR1 is ENHRY and CDR2 is SYGVKD. The CDR3 is made up of 18 amino acids. In DNA form, the CDR3 reads TGTGCCAGCAGCCCGAATCCCCCGGGACAGGGGCACACCGGGGAGCTGTTTTTT. The encoded protein is CASSPNPPGQGHTGELFF.

CDR3 bases: TGTGCCAGCCGAAACCTTAGCGGGGGGACAGATACGCAGTATTTT. Its translation: CASRNLSGGTDTQYF. The chain recombines TRBV4-2 with TRBJ2-3, with 10 nucleotides matching TRBD2. The CDR3 totals 15 residues. The V and J ends lost 8 bases and 3 bases, in that order; junction bases with no gene match: 8. Germline V gene data show CDR1 as LGHNA and CDR2 as YNFKEQ.